The source of this TCR beta chain is a study of T-cell memory formation after mild COVID-19. Findings of the study overall: Whether day 37 second-wave clones are SARS-CoV-2-specific was not confirmed.

This CDR3 has 13 amino acids. Germline V CDR1 and CDR2: SGHVS, FQNEAQ. V lost 8 bases and J lost 5, with 15 bases in between. Of note for this clonotype: What it recognizes is unknown.

TCR alpha and TCR beta cDNA libraries carrying sample barcodes and UMIs were produced by 5'RACE using constant-segment primers. TCRdb recomputed calls from the 5' RACE reads with MiXCR, one row per CDR3 protein. The repertoire holds around 200,000 distinct CDR3 sequences, with just over 9.5% as singletons. The chain is built from TRBV7-8 and TRBJ2-5; no clear D gene. The receptor was isolated from a man younger than 35 who had mild COVID-19 (a few samples of this study predate the infection). Cell type and time point are not known. Sequenced: PBMCs or a T cell subset sorted from them (not recorded which). In nucleotides, the CDR3 is TGTGCCAGCGACGGTCGATTTCAGGAGACCCAGTACTTC. It translates to CASDGRFQETQYF.